This T cell receptor (beta chain) comes out of a study of OX40 agonist ivuxolimab in advanced cancers. The wider study: Clinicians treated patients with ivuxolimab, an agonistic anti-OX40 (CD134) antibody. While on treatment, patients had intravenous ivuxolimab at 0.01 to 10 mg/kg every 2 weeks.

This clone has a single count. The antigen is unknown. Produced via immunoSEQ multiplex PCR; TCRdb's table is partial and in-frame only. The profile shows about 79,000 clones, over 75% of them singletons. General study results and limits: CD8+ T cells (on average) carried more expanded clones than CD4+ T cells. Nonresponders included some who also had low normalized T-cell clonal expansion.

The germline gives CDR1 SGHDN, CDR2 FVKESK. The CDR3 covers 16 residues. The receptor comes from an adult with an advanced solid tumor such as melanoma, head and neck, liver or kidney cancer. The chain uses TRBV14 and TRBJ2-5; 9 bases fit TRBD1. The closer fit of TRBJ2-7 to the DNA end suggests the J call may be wrong. Material: CD4+ or CD8+ T cells sorted from blood, obtained in a trial of the OX40 agonist ivuxolimab. The CDR3 here is CASSRTTGGGFYEQYF. DNA of the CDR3: TGTGCCAGCAGCCGAACCACAGGGGGCGGTTTCTACGAGCAGTACTTC.